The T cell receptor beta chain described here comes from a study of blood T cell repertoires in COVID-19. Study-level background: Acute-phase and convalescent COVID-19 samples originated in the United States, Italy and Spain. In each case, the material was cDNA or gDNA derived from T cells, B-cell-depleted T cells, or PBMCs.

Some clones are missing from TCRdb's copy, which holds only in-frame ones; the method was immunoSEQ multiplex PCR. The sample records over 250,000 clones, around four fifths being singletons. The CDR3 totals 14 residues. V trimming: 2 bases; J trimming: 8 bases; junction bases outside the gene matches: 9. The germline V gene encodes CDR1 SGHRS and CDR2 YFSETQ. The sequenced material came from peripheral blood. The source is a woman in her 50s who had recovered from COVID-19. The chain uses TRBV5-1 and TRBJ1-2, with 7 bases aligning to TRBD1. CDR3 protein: CASSFRQGPSGYTF. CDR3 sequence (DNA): TGCGCCAGCAGCTTCCGACAGGGCCCCAGCGGCTACACCTTC.